A selection of T cell receptor beta chains follows, all from one sample in a study of blood T cells in healthy people across ages. TCRdb called the 5' RACE reads again in MiXCR, with one record for every CDR3 protein. The table shows 700,000 to 850,000 distinct CDR3 sequences, with about 53% occurring only once. The source material was blood. The receptors originated from an older man in good health. CDR3s include the opening cysteine and the closing phenylalanine or tryptophan. Each record gives: CDR3 protein, CDR3 DNA, clone size, J gene, D gene, V gene. A D gene is named only where the DNA matches it firmly. Some rows mark clone size as missing; the rest say once, few, many or name a class of expanded clone.

CDR3 protein: CASSPRGPGCTQYF
CDR3 DNA: TGCGCCAGCAGCCCCCGGGGACCCGGATGTACCCAGTACTTC
clone size: -
J gene: TRBJ2-5
D gene: -
V gene: TRBV4-1

CDR3 protein: CASSAGGERTQYF
CDR3 DNA: TGTGCCAGCAGTGCAGGCGGGGAAAGGACCCAGTACTTC
clone size: -
J gene: TRBJ2-5
D gene: -
V gene: TRBV6-6

CDR3 protein: CASSQTTLDREQYF
CDR3 DNA: TGTGCCAGCAGCCAAACTACTTTGGACCGCGAGCAGTACTTC
clone size: few
J gene: TRBJ2-7
D gene: -
V gene: TRBV3-1

CDR3 protein: CASSQAIEQFF
CDR3 DNA: TGCGCCAGCAGCCAAGCAATTGAGCAGTTCTTC
clone size: few
J gene: TRBJ2-1
D gene: -
V gene: TRBV4-1

CDR3 protein: CASSQGWGYTF
CDR3 DNA: TGTGCCAGCAGCCAGGGTTGGGGCTACACCTTC
clone size: -
J gene: TRBJ1-2
D gene: -
V gene: TRBV3-1

CDR3 protein: CASSLWDLNEKLFF
CDR3 DNA: TGTGCCAGCAGCTTATGGGACCTCAATGAAAAACTGTTTTTT
clone size: -
J gene: TRBJ1-4
D gene: -
V gene: TRBV11-2

CDR3 protein: CASSKGWGTPLLNEQFF
CDR3 DNA: TGTGCCAGCAGCAAAGGATGGGGGACACCACTCCTCAATGAGCAGTTCTTC
clone size: once
J gene: TRBJ2-1
D gene: -
V gene: TRBV21-1

CDR3 protein: CASSLGQGDSPLHF
CDR3 DNA: TGTGCCAGCAGTTTGGGGCAGGGAGATTCACCCCTCCACTTT
clone size: -
J gene: TRBJ1-6
D gene: -
V gene: TRBV28

CDR3 protein: CSARSADRGRETQYF
CDR3 DNA: TGCAGTGCTAGGTCTGCGGACAGGGGGAGAGAGACCCAGTACTTC
clone size: few
J gene: TRBJ2-5
D gene: TRBD1
V gene: TRBV20-1

CDR3 protein: CASSPVQGQNYGYTF
CDR3 DNA: TGTGCCAGCTCACCAGTACAGGGGCAGAACTATGGCTACACCTTC
clone size: few
J gene: TRBJ1-2
D gene: TRBD1
V gene: TRBV18

CDR3 protein: CASRRQANYGYTF
CDR3 DNA: TGTGCCAGCAGGCGACAGGCAAACTATGGCTACACCTTC
clone size: many
J gene: TRBJ1-2
D gene: -
V gene: TRBV6-2/TRBV6-3

CDR3 protein: CASSYSTGANTEAFF
CDR3 DNA: TGTGCCAGCAGTTACTCGACAGGGGCGAACACTGAAGCTTTCTTT
clone size: -
J gene: TRBJ1-1
D gene: TRBD1
V gene: TRBV6-6

CDR3 protein: CSARDGTGIYGYTF
CDR3 DNA: TGCAGTGCTAGAGATGGTACGGGGATCTATGGCTACACCTTC
clone size: -
J gene: TRBJ1-2
D gene: -
V gene: TRBV20-1

CDR3 protein: CASRAGGPSDTQYF
CDR3 DNA: TGTGCCAGCAGGGCGGGAGGGCCGTCAGATACGCAGTATTTT
clone size: -
J gene: TRBJ2-3
D gene: TRBD2
V gene: TRBV13

CDR3 protein: CSAARVVYEQYF
CDR3 DNA: TGCAGTGCTGCCAGGGTGGTCTACGAGCAGTACTTC
clone size: few
J gene: TRBJ2-7
D gene: -
V gene: TRBV20-1

CDR3 protein: CSASTEANTQYF
CDR3 DNA: TGCAGTGCTAGCACCGAGGCGAATACGCAGTATTTT
clone size: few
J gene: TRBJ2-3
D gene: -
V gene: TRBV20-1

CDR3 protein: CASSLTPYGYTF
CDR3 DNA: TGTGCCAGCAGCTTAACCCCCTATGGCTACACCTTC
clone size: -
J gene: TRBJ1-2
D gene: -
V gene: TRBV7-9